This entry lists 20 T cell receptor beta chains sequenced from one sample in a study of metastatic and nonmetastatic thyroid tumors. TCRdb reprocessed the PCR reads using MiXCR. Among around 28,000 clones, just under 30% were seen once, and the ten largest hold roughly 31%. Thyroid surgery was preceded by no treatment in any patient. The sample consisted of blood. The receptor set was obtained from a female donor with papillary thyroid cancer or a benign thyroid nodule (not recorded which). Some clones in this sample may be carry-over from other donors' samples.

With respect to this clone: An end of the junction differs from the germline gene, which may be a read error. The chain employs TRBV6-2 or TRBV6-3 and TRBJ2-1; D not certain. The V gene's germline CDR1 is MNHEY and CDR2 SVGEGT. There are 14 residues in the CDR3. The CDR3 reads CASRNLNSYNEQFF. DNA for the CDR3: TGTGCTAGCAGGAACCTTAACTCCTATAATGAGCAGTTCTTC.

This clone is hyperexpanded within its sample. No conserved phenylalanine or tryptophan ends this CDR3, so it is likely a read error. No DNA is shown, since the ends of the CDR3 on it are uncertain; the CDR3 is the one TCRdb lists. The rearrangement joins TRBV5-1 to TRBJ1-2; the table's D call of TRBD1 was not tested on the DNA. Germline-derived CDR1 and CDR2 are SGHRS and YFSETQ. The CDR3 comprises 12 residues, both ends counted. This chain's CDR3 is CASSLDGASLHI.

CDR3 nucleotide sequence: TGTGCCAGCAGAGCTCTAGTCGGACAGGGGAACTACGAGCAGTACTTC. This codes for CASRALVGQGNYEQYF. V gene TRBV6-1 combines with J gene TRBJ2-7, with 9 bases aligning to TRBD1. V lost 6 bases and J lost 3; bases outside the gene matches: 12. Germline CDR1 MNHNS, CDR2 SASEGT. This CDR3 is built from 16 residues.

The CDR3 reads CAWSVTIGTGNEKLFF. In DNA, the CDR3 is TGTGCCTGGAGTGTTACCATAGGGACGGGTAATGAAAAACTGTTTTTT. This chain connects TRBV30 to TRBJ1-4, with D perhaps TRBD1 (5 bases). This CDR3 is 16 amino acids long. V was clipped by 0 bases and J by 4 bases, with 15 bases between them. Per the germline V gene, CDR1 is GTSNPN and CDR2 is SVGIG (reference sequence).

The gene calls are TRBV7-3 and TRBJ2-2; 10 nucleotides match TRBD1. CDR1 and CDR2 from the germline V gene are SGHTA and FQGTGA. V dropped 7 bases and J dropped 4; count of bases not matched to a gene: 6. This CDR3 comprises 15 residues. Here the CDR3 DNA reads TGTGCCAGCATCCTAAGACAGGGGGCCACCGGGGAGCTGTTTTTT. Residues: CASILRQGATGELFF.

The genes are TRBV7-2 and TRBJ1-6; D uncertain. Trimming left V 1 base short and J 13 bases short, with 17 bases between. CDR3 size: 15 residues. Germline lookup yields CDR1 SGHTA and CDR2 FQGNSA. CDR3 residues: CASSLVVKGYSPLHF. CDR3 DNA: TGTGCCAGCAGCTTAGTTGTTAAGGGCTACTCTCCCCTCCACTTT.

This clone came up a few times. As DNA, the CDR3 is TGTGCCAGCAGCGGGCTTCTAAACGAGCAGTACTTC. Translating it yields CASSGLLNEQYF. V and J are TRBV28 and TRBJ2-7; D gene unclear. With 6 bases removed from V and 5 bases from J, the gap between germline ends came to 11 bases. The germline gives CDR1 MDHEN, CDR2 SYDVKM. CDR3 length equals 12 residues.

The rearrangement uses TRBV5-5 and TRBJ2-1; 9 bases line up with TRBD2. There are 15 residues in the CDR3. CDR1 is SGHKS, CDR2 YYEKEE, per germline (reference sequence). V gave up 2 bases and J gave up 3 bases; unmatched junction bases: 3. The CDR3 sequence is CASSFRLADYNEQFF. The DNA for the CDR3 is TGTGCCAGCAGCTTCCGACTAGCGGACTACAATGAGCAGTTCTTC.

This clone showed up many times. The chain joins TRBV19 to TRBJ2-3; D gene ambiguous. Trimming took 9 bases from V and 5 from J, leaving 9 bases between them. Germline V gene data show CDR1 as LNHDA and CDR2 as SQIVND (reference sequence). This CDR3 spans 11 amino acids. The CDR3 loop reads CASEQLDTQYF. CDR3 in DNA: TGTGCCAGCGAGCAATTAGATACGCAGTATTTT.

This sequence joins TRBV12-3 or TRBV12-4 and TRBJ1-6; no reliable D call. The CDR3 consists of 13 residues. V dropped 8 bases and J dropped 9 bases, with 14 bases sitting between them. This CDR3 is CASARGSGSPLHF. CDR3 DNA sequence: TGTGCCAGCGCCCGTGGTAGTGGTTCACCCCTCCACTTT.

The V call is TRBV5-6, the J call TRBJ2-2, with D possibly matching TRBD1 (7 bases). The germline gives CDR1 SGHDT, CDR2 YYEEEE. CDR3 size: 17 residues. The V gene lost 3 bases and the J gene lost 5 bases, with 20 bases spanning the gap. CDR3 sequence (DNA): TGTGCCAGCAGCTGGGACAGCCCTCGAGGGAGGACCGGGGAGCTGTTTTTT. This translates into CASSWDSPRGRTGELFF. Full variable domain (remainder filled in from reference TRBV5-6 and TRBJ2-2): DAGVTQSPTHLIKTRGQQVTLRCSPKSGHDTVSWYQQALGQGPQFIFQYYEEEERQRGNFPDRFSGHQFPNYSSELNVNALLLGDSALYLCASSWDSPRGRTGELFFGEGSRLTVL.

V is TRBV27 and J is TRBJ2-1; 7 bases are shared with TRBD2. CDR3 length equals 12 residues. From germline, CDR1 is MNHEY and CDR2 SMNVEV (reference sequence). The CDR3 is CDTSPSGNEQFF. DNA of the CDR3: TGTGACACCAGCCCTAGCGGCAATGAGCAGTTCTTC.

J is TRBJ2-7 and V is TRBV11-2; TRBD1 matches at 7 bases. V lost 0 bases, J lost 5 bases, and 7 bases stayed unmatched. Germline values: CDR1 SGHAT, CDR2 FQNNGV. The CDR3 sequence is 15 residues long. The CDR3 reads CASSLDPGGRDEQYF. In nucleotides, the CDR3 is TGTGCCAGCAGCTTAGATCCAGGGGGTAGGGACGAGCAGTACTTC.

The chain recombines TRBV4-2 with TRBJ2-3; 7 bases are a match to TRBD1. This CDR3 has 16 residues. CDR1 and CDR2 (germline): LGHNA, YNFKEQ. The J segment lost 2 bases and the V segment lost 5 bases, leaving 10 bases of the junction unmatched. In DNA form, the CDR3 reads TGTGCCAGCAGCGACAGGGTACTGGGACCCACAGATACGCAGTATTTT. Encoded protein: CASSDRVLGPTDTQYF.

V is TRBV6-1 and J is TRBJ1-2; 12 nucleotides line up with TRBD1. Germline V gene data show CDR1 as MNHNS and CDR2 as SASEGT. This CDR3 comprises 15 residues. The V gene end was trimmed by 5 bases and the J gene end by 4 bases; junction bases not matched to a gene: 5. This CDR3 reads CASSSGTGGSYGYTF. In DNA, the CDR3 is TGTGCCAGCAGTTCCGGGACAGGGGGCAGCTATGGCTACACCTTC.

Here the CDR3 reads CASSYSGSDEQFF. For the CDR3, the DNA is TGTGCCAGCAGTTACTCAGGGAGTGATGAGCAGTTCTTC. This chain uses TRBV6-5 with TRBJ2-1; possibly TRBD2 for D (5 bases). Between the trimmed V and J ends, which lost 0 bases and 8 bases, there was a span of 8 bases. This CDR3 spans 13 amino acids. Per germline, CDR1 MNHEY and CDR2 SVGAGI.

The chain employs TRBV7-2 and TRBJ2-5; D not resolved. This CDR3 contains 11 residues. Germline assignment: CDR1 SGHTA and CDR2 FQGNSA. The germline V and J ends were trimmed by 3 bases and 5 bases, with 4 bases remaining between them. As DNA, the CDR3 is TGTGCCAGCAGCTTGTCGGAGACCCAGTACTTC. Its translation is CASSLSETQYF.

There are many counts of this clone. The gene calls are TRBV20-1 and TRBJ2-2; perhaps TRBD2 as D (5 bases). The CDR3 runs 12 residues. Germline V gene sequence: CDR1 DFQATT, CDR2 SNEGSKA (reference sequence). V lost 3 bases and J 7 bases, leaving 9 bases between the germline ends. The CDR3: CSARAGGGELFF. The DNA for the CDR3 is TGCAGTGCTAGGGCGGGCGGCGGGGAGCTGTTTTTT.

V gene TRBV2 combines with J gene TRBJ1-6; no definite D call. The CDR3 length is 9 residues. Trimming removed 4 bases at V and 11 bases at J, with 0 bases between. The germline V gene has CDR1 SNHLY and CDR2 FYNNEI. The CDR3, as DNA: TGTGCCAGCAGTGCACCCCTCCACTTT. It encodes CASSAPLHF.

V usage is TRBV19 and J usage is TRBJ2-2, with D perhaps TRBD1 (6 bases). The CDR3 is 16 amino acids. Germline V gene lookup returns CDR1 LNHDA and CDR2 SQIVND (reference sequence). Trimming removed 4 bases at V and 5 bases at J, with 17 bases between. The CDR3 region is CASSNRVIGGTGELFF. CDR3 DNA: TGTGCCAGTAGTAACAGGGTAATCGGTGGGACCGGGGAGCTGTTTTTT.